Below, 26 T cell receptor beta chains from the same sample are listed, as sequenced in a study of blood T cell repertoires in COVID-19. Clones were read by immunoSEQ multiplex PCR, and TCRdb kept only the in-frame ones, dropping some. The sample contains fewer than 40,000 clones, roughly 90% of which appear only once. Sequencing input: peripheral blood. Source of these receptors: a human donor in a cohort sampled during active COVID-19.

This chain links TRBV7-2 with TRBJ2-1; 12 nucleotides match TRBD2. V dropped 5 bases and J dropped 8; count of bases not matched to a gene: 10. This CDR3 region has 16 residues. Germline V gives CDR1 SGHTA, CDR2 FQGNSA. DNA for the CDR3: TGTGCCAGCAGCCCGAGACTAGCGGGAGTCGTCCATGAGCAGTTCTTC. Translation gives CASSPRLAGVVHEQFF.

The CDR3 here is CASSPKERSSYEQYF. In nucleotides, the CDR3 is TGTGCCAGCAGCCCCAAAGAAAGGAGCTCCTACGAGCAGTACTTC. This chain joins TRBV7-8 and TRBJ2-7; D gene ambiguous. Trimming took 5 bases from V and 0 from J, leaving 14 bases between them. The CDR3 is made up of 15 amino acids. Germline V lookup: CDR1 SGHVS, CDR2 FQNEAQ.

The V gene is TRBV4-1, the J gene TRBJ2-3, with 9 bases matching TRBD2. The germline gives CDR1 MGHRA, CDR2 YSYEKL. The CDR3 has 15 residues. The J segment lost 3 bases and the V segment lost 2 bases, leaving 3 bases of the junction unmatched. CDR3 amino acids: CASSQFSGSTDTQYF. The CDR3 bases are TGCGCCAGCAGCCAATTTAGCGGGAGTACAGATACGCAGTATTTT.

A remark on this clone: At one end, the junction sequence differs from germline, possibly due to a read error. The V call is TRBV6-1, the J call TRBJ1-4; TRBD1 matches at 9 bases. The germline gives CDR1 MNHNS, CDR2 SASEGT. This CDR3 spans 15 amino acids. The CDR3 bases are TGTGCCAGCAGGGAAGTGACAGGGGGTAAAGAAAAACTGTTTTTT. It is translated as CASREVTGGKEKLFF.

This chain links TRBV6-6 with TRBJ1-6; TRBD1 aligns across 10 bases. Germline lookup yields CDR1 MNHNY and CDR2 SVGAGI (reference sequence). Unmatched junction bases numbered 6, after V lost 5 bases and J lost 8 bases. This CDR3 contains 15 residues. DNA for the CDR3: TGTGCCAGCAGTAACGGAGGACAGGGGGATTCACCCCTCCACTTT. Translating it yields CASSNGGQGDSPLHF.

V usage is TRBV12-3 or TRBV12-4 and J usage is TRBJ2-7; D unresolved. V gave up 5 bases and J gave up 9 bases, with 11 bases separating them. CDR3 length equals 11 residues. This chain's CDR3 is CASSSLSWQYF. CDR3 sequence (DNA): TGTGCCAGCAGTAGCCTTTCGTGGCAGTACTTC.

A single count supports this clone. The chain joins TRBV19 to TRBJ2-1; D may be TRBD2 (5 bases). Germline-derived CDR1 and CDR2 are LNHDA and SQIVND (reference sequence). CDR3 length: 15 residues. V gave up 8 bases and J gave up 1 base, with 15 bases separating them. As DNA, the CDR3 is TGTGCCAGTGTCCAAGTCAGGAGGTCCTACAATGAGCAGTTCTTC. This sequence encodes CASVQVRRSYNEQFF.

The chain is built from TRBV3-1 (or the pseudogene TRBV3-2) and TRBJ1-1; 8 bases line up with TRBD1. Germline V CDR1 and CDR2: LGHDT, YNNKEL (reference sequence). Trimming cost V 1 base and J 6 bases; bases outside gene matches: 7. The CDR3 has 15 residues. The CDR3 loop reads CASSQAYRGAAEAFF. CDR3 bases: TGTGCCAGCAGCCAAGCATACAGGGGGGCGGCTGAAGCTTTCTTT.

This sequence joins TRBV6-5 and TRBJ2-7, with a weak D call TRBD1 (6 bases). Germline CDR1 is MNHEY and CDR2 is SVGAGI. V was clipped by 0 bases and J by 6 bases, with 12 bases between them. The CDR3 is made up of 14 amino acids. This CDR3 reads CASSYSRGTAEQYF. CDR3 DNA: TGTGCCAGCAGTTACTCGAGGGGGACCGCCGAGCAGTACTTC.

V is TRBV7-9 and J is TRBJ2-7; D is unclear. In germline, CDR1 is SEHNR, CDR2 FQNEAQ (reference sequence). This CDR3 spans 13 amino acids. The V end was cut by 1 base, the J end by 4 bases, with 8 bases between. CDR3 amino acids: CASSLDPRYEQYF. The CDR3, as DNA: TGTGCCAGCAGCTTAGACCCCAGATACGAGCAGTACTTC.

J is TRBJ1-1 and V is TRBV28; 9 bases line up with TRBD1. CDR1 is MDHEN and CDR2 is SYDVKM in the germline V gene. This CDR3 is 16 amino acids long. Trimming at V came to 4 bases and at J to 1 base, leaving 7 bases not matched to a gene. The CDR3, as DNA: TGTGCCAGCAGTTCGATCCGGGACAGGGAGAACACTGAAGCTTTCTTT. It is translated as CASSSIRDRENTEAFF.

This sequence joins TRBV27 and TRBJ2-3; weak D call: TRBD2 (5 bases). Germline V gene data show CDR1 as MNHEY and CDR2 as SMNVEV (reference sequence). CDR3 length: 16 residues. V was trimmed by 4 bases and J by 3 bases, leaving 17 bases between them. In nucleotides, the CDR3 is TGTGCCAGCAGTTCGGGTCGAGCGGTTAGGACAGATACGCAGTATTTT. Encoded protein: CASSSGRAVRTDTQYF.

This clone was found once. The chain is built from TRBV4-2 and TRBJ2-7; D is undetermined. The germline V gene encodes CDR1 LGHNA and CDR2 YNFKEQ. V lost 0 bases to trimming and J lost 3 bases, with 3 bases between them. The CDR3 sequence is 12 residues long. In DNA form, the CDR3 reads TGTGCCAGCAGCCAAGACTACTACGAGCAGTACTTC. Its protein product is CASSQDYYEQYF.

V is TRBV30 and J is TRBJ1-5; D remains ambiguous. Germline CDR1 and CDR2: GTSNPN and SVGIG (reference sequence). Trimming took off 0 bases at V and 5 bases at J, with 8 bases between the two ends. The CDR3 is made up of 13 amino acids. The CDR3: CAWSVTGDQPQHF. In nucleotides, the CDR3 is TGTGCCTGGAGTGTTACCGGGGATCAGCCCCAGCATTTT.

The chain links TRBV4-3 to TRBJ2-6; perhaps TRBD1 as D (5 bases). Germline-derived CDR1 and CDR2 are LGHNA and YSLEER. This CDR3 comprises 12 residues. Trimming stripped 0 bases from V and 16 bases from J, with 10 bases between. The CDR3 DNA reads as TGCGCCAGCAGCCAAGATAGCAGGGAACTGACTTTC. The encoded protein is CASSQDSRELTF.

The chain combines TRBV5-6 with TRBJ1-2, with 12 bases identical to TRBD1. J gave up 0 bases and V 4 bases, and 7 bases lay outside the gene matches. CDR3 size: 17 residues. CDR1 is SGHDT and CDR2 is YYEEEE in the germline V gene. The CDR3 protein is CASSAGQGARTNYGYTF. CDR3 nucleotide sequence: TGTGCCAGCAGCGCGGGACAGGGGGCAAGAACTAACTATGGCTACACCTTC.

The chain recombines TRBV11-2 with TRBJ1-2, with 9 bases aligning to TRBD1. V was clipped by 2 bases and J by 10 bases; unmatched bases: 11. This CDR3 is built from 15 residues. The germline V gene has CDR1 SGHAT and CDR2 FQNNGV. The CDR3 coding sequence is TGTGCCAGCAGCTTATCCCGGACAGGGGATTTACTCTACACCTTC. It specifies CASSLSRTGDLLYTF.

The chain has TRBV14 and TRBJ2-7; 10 bases line up with TRBD1. This CDR3 region has 14 residues. Per the germline V gene, CDR1 is SGHDN and CDR2 is FVKESK. V trimming: 5 bases; J trimming: 1 base; junction bases outside the gene matches: 2. The CDR3 here is CASSSGQGSYEQYF. CDR3 DNA: TGTGCCAGCAGCTCGGGACAGGGGTCCTACGAGCAGTACTTC.

The genes are TRBV7-2 and TRBJ2-7; D is unclear. V was pared by 5 bases and J by 3 bases, with 5 bases between. Germline CDR1 is SGHTA and CDR2 is FQGNSA. The CDR3 sequence is 11 residues long. The CDR3 spells CASSTGYEQYF. CDR3 DNA: TGTGCCAGCAGCACTGGCTACGAGCAGTACTTC.

This rearrangement joins TRBV30 to TRBJ1-4, with D perhaps TRBD1 (5 bases). Germline CDR1 and CDR2: GTSNPN and SVGIG (reference sequence). The CDR3 runs to 14 residues. The V gene lost 0 bases and the J gene lost 6 bases, with 11 bases spanning the gap. The CDR3 DNA follows: TGTGCCTGGAGTGTACGTGGCAGGGATGAAAAACTGTTTTTT. The encoded protein is CAWSVRGRDEKLFF.

The chain has TRBV6-2 or TRBV6-3 and TRBJ2-3, with a weak D call TRBD2 (5 bases). This CDR3 has 16 residues. Between the trimmed V and J ends, which lost 5 bases and 1 base, there was a span of 16 bases. Germline V gives CDR1 MNHEY, CDR2 SVGEGT. CDR3 DNA sequence: TGTGCCAGCAGTGACAACCGGGGAGCTGGCACAGATACGCAGTATTTT. Its translation: CASSDNRGAGTDTQYF.

This clone was observed a single time. V usage is TRBV19 and J usage is TRBJ1-1; D perhaps matches TRBD1 (6 bases). Germline loops: CDR1 LNHDA, CDR2 SQIVND (reference sequence). The CDR3 covers 13 residues. V was clipped by 7 bases and J by 2 bases, with 11 bases between them. This CDR3 reads CASKWTANTEAFF. The CDR3 DNA reads TGTGCCAGTAAGTGGACAGCCAACACTGAAGCTTTCTTT.

V is TRBV5-4 and J is TRBJ2-3; possibly TRBD1 for D (6 bases). Germline V gene data show CDR1 as SGHNT and CDR2 as YYREEE (reference sequence). The V end lost 3 bases, the J end lost 0 bases, and 14 bases lay between the germline ends. The CDR3 has 16 residues. The CDR3 region is CASSSSGTTSTDTQYF. The CDR3, as DNA: TGTGCCAGCAGCTCCTCCGGGACAACTAGCACAGATACGCAGTATTTT.

V is TRBV7-9 and J is TRBJ2-3, with D possibly TRBD1 on 5 matching bases. Trimming pared 4 bases from V and 3 bases from J, leaving 8 bases between. Germline CDR1 reads SEHNR; CDR2 reads FQNEAQ (reference sequence). This CDR3 is built from 13 residues. CDR3 region: CASSSRQTDTQYF. DNA for the CDR3: TGTGCCAGCAGCTCCCGACAGACAGATACGCAGTATTTT.

The V and J genes are TRBV7-9 and TRBJ2-1; 14 bases agree with TRBD2. The V and J ends lost 5 bases and 4 bases, in that order; junction bases with no gene match: 13. Germline CDR1 reads SEHNR; CDR2 reads FQNEAQ (reference sequence). CDR3 size: 19 residues. The DNA for the CDR3 is TGTGCCAGCAGCCCCCGGGGACTAGCGGGAGAGAGGGGATACAATGAGCAGTTCTTC. Translation: CASSPRGLAGERGYNEQFF.

CDR3 region: CASRGAPDSPYEQYF. The CDR3 DNA reads as TGTGCCAGCAGGGGGGCACCTGACTCACCCTACGAGCAGTACTTC. The chain has TRBV7-3 and TRBJ2-7; weak D call: TRBD1 (6 bases). With 6 bases removed from V and 2 bases from J, the gap between germline ends came to 17 bases. This CDR3 comprises 15 residues. Per germline, CDR1 SGHTA and CDR2 FQGTGA.